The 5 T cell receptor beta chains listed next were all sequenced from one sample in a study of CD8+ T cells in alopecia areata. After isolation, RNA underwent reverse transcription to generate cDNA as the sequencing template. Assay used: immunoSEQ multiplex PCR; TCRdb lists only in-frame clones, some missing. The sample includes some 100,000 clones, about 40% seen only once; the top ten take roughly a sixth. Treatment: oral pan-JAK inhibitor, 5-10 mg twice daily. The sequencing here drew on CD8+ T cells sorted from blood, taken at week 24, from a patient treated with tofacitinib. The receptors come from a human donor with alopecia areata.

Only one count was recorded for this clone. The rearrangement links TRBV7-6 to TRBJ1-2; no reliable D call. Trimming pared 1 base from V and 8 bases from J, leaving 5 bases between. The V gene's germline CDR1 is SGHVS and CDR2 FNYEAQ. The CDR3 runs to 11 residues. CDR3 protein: CASSLGGGYTF. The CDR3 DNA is TGTGCCAGCAGCTTAGGAGGAGGCTACACCTTC.

CDR3 residues: CSARQGAYGYTF. The CDR3 bases are TGCAGCGCCCGACAGGGTGCCTATGGCTACACCTTC. V usage is TRBV29-1 and J usage is TRBJ1-2, with 7 bases aligning to TRBD1. The CDR3 loop spans 12 amino acids. The germline V gene encodes CDR1 SQVTM and CDR2 ANQGSEA. The V gene end was trimmed by 7 bases and the J gene end by 4 bases; junction bases not matched to a gene: 6. Using reference TRBV29-1 and TRBJ1-2 for the parts outside the CDR3, the full variable domain is SAVISQKPSRDICQRGTSLTIQCQVDSQVTMMFWYRQQPGQSLTLIATANQGSEATYESGFVIDKFPISRPNLTFSTLTVSNMSPEDSSIYLCSARQGAYGYTFGSGTRLTVV.

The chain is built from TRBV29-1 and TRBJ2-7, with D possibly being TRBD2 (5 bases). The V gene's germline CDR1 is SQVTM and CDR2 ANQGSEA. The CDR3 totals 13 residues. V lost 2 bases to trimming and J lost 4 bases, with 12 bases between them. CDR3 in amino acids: CSVELVTSYEQYF. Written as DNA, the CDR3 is TGCAGCGTTGAACTCGTTACTAGTTACGAGCAGTACTTC.

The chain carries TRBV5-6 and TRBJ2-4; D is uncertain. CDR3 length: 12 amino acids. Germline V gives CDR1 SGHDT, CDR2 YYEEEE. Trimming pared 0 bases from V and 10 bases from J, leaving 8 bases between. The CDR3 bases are TGTGCCAGCAGCTTGGGCGCAGCTATTCAGTACTTC. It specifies CASSLGAAIQYF.

CDR3 nucleotides: TGTGCCACCAGCAGGGGAACTAGCGGGATGAACGAGCAGTACTTC. Translating it yields CATSRGTSGMNEQYF. The chain carries TRBV15 and TRBJ2-7; 10 positions match TRBD2. Germline assignment: CDR1 LNHNV and CDR2 YYDKDF (reference sequence). The CDR3 contains 15 residues. The junction had 7 bases not matched to a gene; V was cut back by 3 bases and J by 5 bases.